The 30 T cell receptor beta chains presented below share a single source sample, sequenced in a study of blood T cells in healthy people across ages (dated by TCRdb to about 2015). The method behind the library was 5' RACE. The run used an Illumina HiSeq 2500. A second PCR of roughly 6 to 12 cycles was performed with a sample-barcoded 5' primer and a J-beta primer mix. TCRdb redid the processing of the public reads, applying fastp at Q25 and MiXCR, and retained in-frame beta chains. One record per CDR3 amino acid sequence lists the most common genes and DNA. This sample comprises about 1,000,000 distinct CDR3 sequences, less than 50% of them detected only once. Together, the top ten hold around 18% of the sample. The sample consisted of blood. The receptors shown here come from a woman in her fifties or sixties in good health.

The chain uses TRBV12-3 or TRBV12-4 and TRBJ2-1; perhaps TRBD2 as D (7 bases). V lost 6 bases and J lost 6, with 12 bases in between. This CDR3 region has 13 residues. The CDR3 sequence is CASRGGGLNEQFF. CDR3 sequence (DNA): TGTGCCAGCAGGGGGGGGGGGCTCAATGAGCAGTTCTTC.

The chain recombines TRBV29-1 with TRBJ2-3, with D perhaps being TRBD1 or TRBD2 (5 bases each). Trimming took 0 bases from V and 5 from J, leaving 15 bases between them. This CDR3 is 15 amino acids long. CDR1 and CDR2 (germline): SQVTM, ANQGSEA. As DNA, the CDR3 is TGCAGCGTTGAAGATCGGGGACGAAGGTTAGATACGCAGTATTTT. This codes for CSVEDRGRRLDTQYF.

V is TRBV9 and J is TRBJ1-1, with D unclear. Germline V gives CDR1 SGDLS, CDR2 YYNGEE. This CDR3 contains 14 residues. V was pared by 0 bases and J by 0 bases, with 6 bases between. In DNA form, the CDR3 reads TGTGCCAGCAGCGTAGGAGGCGTGAACACTGAAGCTTTCTTT. As protein: CASSVGGVNTEAFF.

The chain recombines TRBV12-3 or TRBV12-4 with TRBJ2-3; 14 bases fit TRBD2. V dropped 9 bases and J dropped 3; count of bases not matched to a gene: 8. CDR3 length: 16 amino acids. In nucleotides, the CDR3 is TGTGCCAGTGCGGGACTAGCGGGAGTTGTGACAGATACGCAGTATTTT. This encodes CASAGLAGVVTDTQYF.

This chain joins TRBV5-4 and TRBJ2-4, with D possibly matching TRBD1 (6 bases). The J call is uncertain, as TRBJ2-7 better fits the DNA end. CDR3 size: 14 residues. Germline loops: CDR1 SGHNT, CDR2 YYREEE (reference sequence). The CDR3 region is CASSPGTNFYEQYF. CDR3 nucleotides: TGTGCCAGCAGCCCTGGGACAAACTTCTACGAGCAGTACTTC.

The chain carries TRBV2 and TRBJ2-3, with D hard to call. Germline CDR1 and CDR2: SNHLY and FYNNEI. The CDR3 length is 14 residues. The ends were cut back, 2 bases at V and 2 bases at J, with 8 bases in the middle. The CDR3 loop reads CASSEISNTDTQYF. The CDR3, as DNA: TGTGCCAGCAGTGAAATCTCTAACACAGATACGCAGTATTTT.

CDR3 amino acids: CSVGGRGDNEQFF. Here the CDR3 DNA reads TGCAGTGTCGGCGGGAGGGGGGACAATGAGCAGTTCTTC. The chain recombines TRBV20-1 with TRBJ2-1, with TRBD2 matching over 9 bases. The CDR3 length is 13 residues. Germline V gene sequence: CDR1 DFQATT, CDR2 SNEGSKA (reference sequence). Trimming removed 7 bases from V and 5 bases from J; junction bases left unmatched: 6.

This chain links TRBV21-1 with TRBJ2-3; the table's D call TRBD2 went unverified against the DNA. TRBV21-1 counts as a pseudogene. The CDR3 loop spans 15 amino acids. Here the CDR3 reads CASSNSSGSTDTQYF. For the CDR3, the DNA is TGTGCCAGCAGCAATTCTAGCGGGAGCACAGATACGCAGTATTTT.

The J gene is TRBJ2-1, the V gene TRBV10-3; D gene unclear. The germline CDR1 and CDR2 sequences are ENHRY and SYGVKD. The CDR3 runs 13 residues. The V gene lost 2 bases and the J gene lost 6 bases, with 8 bases spanning the gap. In DNA form, the CDR3 reads TGTGCCATCAGTGAGAGTGTGTGCAATGAGCAGTTCTTC. Its protein is CAISESVCNEQFF.

The chain uses TRBV6-5 and TRBJ2-5, with TRBD1 identical over 11 bases. The CDR3 is 16 residues long. V dropped 5 bases and J dropped 11; count of bases not matched to a gene: 16. Germline V gives CDR1 MNHEY, CDR2 SVGAGI. CDR3 sequence reads: CASSQLPGTGGHEQYF. The CDR3 DNA is TGTGCCAGCAGTCAACTCCCCGGGACAGGGGGGCATGAGCAGTACTTC.

The chain employs TRBV29-1 and TRBJ2-4; 8 bases match TRBD2. The trim removed 5 bases at V and 5 bases at J, leaving 5 bases unmatched. Germline V gives CDR1 SQVTM, CDR2 ANQGSEA. The CDR3 sequence is 13 residues long. CDR3 region: CSVRAGEENIQYF. In nucleotides, the CDR3 is TGCAGCGTTCGAGCGGGAGAGGAAAACATTCAGTACTTC.

This chain links TRBV20-1 with TRBJ1-3; D remains unclear. Per the germline V gene, CDR1 is DFQATT and CDR2 is SNEGSKA (reference sequence). V was shortened by 3 bases and J by 0 bases, with 12 bases between the two germline ends. The CDR3 sequence is 15 residues long. The CDR3 here is CSASPVGDSGNTIYF. The CDR3 coding sequence is TGCAGTGCTAGTCCCGTGGGAGACTCTGGAAACACCATATATTTT.

There are a few counts of this clonotype. The genes are TRBV7-9 and TRBJ1-5; D is undetermined. Per the germline V gene, CDR1 is SEHNR and CDR2 is FQNEAQ (reference sequence). The CDR3 has 13 amino acids. The V gene lost 0 bases and the J gene lost 6 bases, with 6 bases spanning the gap. The CDR3 nucleotides are TGTGCCAGCAGCTTAGCCGGGCTTCAGCCCCAGCATTTT. Translating gives CASSLAGLQPQHF.

The chain links TRBV7-8 to TRBJ2-1, with TRBD2 identical over 9 bases. The CDR3 totals 18 residues. V shed 2 bases and J 2 bases; nucleotides not matched to a gene: 10. Germline V gene data show CDR1 as SGHVS and CDR2 as FQNEAQ. For the CDR3, the DNA is TGTGCCAGCAGCTTACGCGGTAGCGGGAGTGTAACCTACAATGAGCAGTTCTTC. It yields the protein CASSLRGSGSVTYNEQFF.

V is TRBV29-1 and J is TRBJ2-1; D is ambiguous. The CDR3 is 14 amino acids. V lost 2 bases, J lost 6 bases, and 14 bases lay in between. Germline V CDR1 and CDR2: SQVTM, ANQGSEA. The CDR3 nucleotides read TGCAGCGTTGAACGCATAAAGACGGCCAATGAGCAGTTCTTC. Translating gives CSVERIKTANEQFF.

The genes are TRBV20-1 and TRBJ2-5; 12 nucleotides agree with TRBD2. The J call is uncertain, as TRBJ2-7 better fits the DNA end. The CDR3 spans 16 residues. Germline loops: CDR1 DFQATT, CDR2 SNEGSKA (reference sequence). In nucleotides, the CDR3 is TGCAGTGCTACTTACTTTAAGGGACTAGCGGGCTACGAGCAGTACTTC. Translating it yields CSATYFKGLAGYEQYF.

In this sample, this clonotype turned up a few times. J is TRBJ1-2 and V is TRBV5-1; 9 positions agree with TRBD1. The ends lost 4 bases at V and 6 bases at J; junction bases unmatched: 4. Germline CDR1 and CDR2: SGHRS and YFSETQ. CDR3 length: 13 residues. Here the CDR3 reads CASSVTGGDGYTF. Written as DNA, the CDR3 is TGCGCCAGCAGCGTTACAGGGGGCGATGGCTACACCTTC.

The chain links TRBV6-5 to TRBJ2-1; either TRBD1 or TRBD2 may fit D (6 bases each). The CDR3 spans 17 residues. The germline gives CDR1 MNHEY, CDR2 SVGAGI. The V gene lost 4 bases and the J gene lost 0 bases, with 16 bases spanning the gap. The CDR3 DNA is TGTGCCAGCAGTTCGTATGGGGGGCATAGCTCCTACAATGAGCAGTTCTTC. The encoded protein is CASSSYGGHSSYNEQFF.

The chain uses TRBV5-4 and TRBJ2-7; 12 bases are a match to TRBD2. The J call is uncertain, as TRBJ2-5 better fits the DNA end. The CDR3 is 16 residues long. CDR1 SGHNT and CDR2 YYREEE come from the germline V gene (reference sequence). CDR3 loop: CASSLMTSGSVETQYF. Written as DNA, the CDR3 is TGTGCCAGCAGCTTGATGACTAGCGGGAGCGTGGAGACCCAGTACTTC.

This rearrangement joins TRBV5-6 to TRBJ1-2; D not resolved. Germline CDR1 and CDR2: SGHDT and YYEEEE. The CDR3 is 15 amino acids. V shed 4 bases and J shed 0 bases, with 13 bases lying between them. In DNA form, the CDR3 reads TGTGCCAGCAGCCCTGGTGGGGTCTCTAACTATGGCTACACCTTC. It is translated as CASSPGGVSNYGYTF.

In the case of this clonotype: Likely a read error: the CDR3 ends without its conserved phenylalanine or tryptophan. The DNA is omitted, as the CDR3 cannot be located on it reliably, and the CDR3 follows TCRdb's listing. The rearrangement uses TRBV27 and TRBJ2-1; TRBD1, the table's D call, lacks a check against the DNA. Germline values: CDR1 MNHEY, CDR2 SMNVEV (reference sequence). The CDR3 contains 14 residues when both ends are counted. The CDR3 spells CASRTGSSGYTFGS.

This chain joins TRBV3-1 and TRBJ2-1; D possibly corresponds to TRBD2 (5 bases). Trimming took 7 bases from V and 7 from J, leaving 17 bases between them. The germline V gene encodes CDR1 LGHDT and CDR2 YNNKEL (reference sequence). The length of the CDR3 is 14 residues. The CDR3 spells CASIPGKVENEQFF. The CDR3 nucleotides read TGTGCCAGCATCCCGGGAAAAGTGGAGAATGAGCAGTTCTTC.

This clonotype was observed a handful of times. This chain uses TRBV29-1 with TRBJ2-1, with TRBD2 identical over 11 bases. The CDR3 is 15 amino acids. In germline, CDR1 is SQVTM, CDR2 ANQGSEA. Losses at the gene ends were 3 bases for V and 4 bases for J; bases not matched to a gene: 5. The CDR3 bases are TGCAGCGTTGAGACTAGCGGGGACTATTACAATGAGCAGTTCTTC. Translating it yields CSVETSGDYYNEQFF.

In this sample, this clonotype turned up a few times. This rearrangement joins TRBV20-1 to TRBJ1-2; D unresolved. From germline, CDR1 is DFQATT and CDR2 SNEGSKA (reference sequence). The length of the CDR3 is 15 residues. V lost 1 base, J lost 2 bases, and 14 bases lay in between. The DNA for the CDR3 is TGCAGTGCTAGAGGGATGGGAGGGTTGAACTATGGCTACACCTTC. As protein: CSARGMGGLNYGYTF.

This clonotype came up once. The V gene is TRBV20-1, the J gene TRBJ1-5, with D possibly matching TRBD1 (5 bases). The CDR3 is made up of 15 amino acids. Trimming removed 3 bases from V and 2 bases from J, with 14 bases in between. Germline CDR1 DFQATT, CDR2 SNEGSKA (reference sequence). The CDR3 DNA reads TGCAGTGCTAGGCAGGTCCAAGGGGGCAATCAGCCCCAGCATTTT. Translated: CSARQVQGGNQPQHF.

This chain joins TRBV12-3 or TRBV12-4 and TRBJ1-5; tentatively, D is TRBD1 (6 bases). CDR3 length equals 15 residues. Trimming shortened V by 3 bases and J by 3 bases, and 12 bases separated the two germline ends. This chain's CDR3 is CASSLGDILNQPQHF. The CDR3, as DNA: TGTGCCAGCAGTTTGGGGGACATCCTCAATCAGCCCCAGCATTTT.

The CDR3 coding sequence is TGCGCCAGCCACCCCGGGGCTAACACTGAAGCTTTCTTT. It codes for CASHPGANTEAFF. The chain joins TRBV5-1 to TRBJ1-1; possibly TRBD1 for D (5 bases). Trimming took off 7 bases at V and 2 bases at J, with 12 bases between the two ends. This CDR3 comprises 13 residues. The germline CDR1 and CDR2 sequences are SGHRS and YFSETQ.

This clonotype has just a few counts. The chain uses TRBV28 and TRBJ2-7, with 8 bases that match TRBD1. The junction had 12 bases not matched to a gene; V was cut back by 5 bases and J by 6 bases. This CDR3 spans 15 amino acids. The germline V gene has CDR1 MDHEN and CDR2 SYDVKM. The chain's CDR3 is CASSRSTGAMGEQYF. CDR3 nucleotide sequence: TGTGCCAGCAGTCGCTCGACAGGGGCTATGGGCGAGCAGTACTTC.

The rearrangement links TRBV12-3 or TRBV12-4 to TRBJ2-1; perhaps TRBD1 as D (5 bases). This CDR3 spans 12 amino acids. V shed 6 bases and J shed 6 bases, with 9 bases lying between them. This CDR3 reads CASSDRPNEQFF. The CDR3 region has the DNA TGTGCCAGCAGCGACAGACCCAATGAGCAGTTCTTC.

The rearrangement links TRBV7-2 to TRBJ1-6; D unresolved. Trimming took 3 bases from V and 6 from J, leaving 3 bases between them. The CDR3 length is 12 residues. Germline values: CDR1 SGHTA, CDR2 FQGNSA. As DNA, the CDR3 is TGTGCCAGCAGCTTCGTTAATTCACCCCTCCACTTT. It specifies CASSFVNSPLHF. The whole variable domain, filled in from reference TRBV7-2 and TRBJ1-6, reads GAGVSQSPSNKVTEKGKDVELRCDPISGHTALYWYRQSLGQGLEFLIYFQGNSAPDKSGLPSDRFSAERTGGSVSTLTIQRTQQEDSAVYLCASSFVNSPLHFGNGTRLTVT.